These 10 T cell receptor beta chains share one sample of origin, sequenced in a study of T cells in Graves' hyperthyroidism and ophthalmopathy. The source material, RNA transcripts, was used to amplify TCR beta CDR3 regions. The TCR CDR3 first-round RT-PCR relied on the HTBI primer set. Each CDR3 protein gets one entry after TCRdb re-called the multiplex PCR reads with MiXCR. This sample yields fewer than 450,000 distinct CDR3 sequences, of which 17% are seen a single time; 34% belongs to the top ten. Material: blood. Receptor source: a woman aged 30 to 39 with Graves' hyperthyroidism that later progressed to Graves' ophthalmopathy.

This clonotype was counted only a few times. V usage is TRBV5-1 and J usage is TRBJ1-3; TRBD1 matches 10 bases. V was clipped by 4 bases and J by 0 bases; unmatched bases: 7. The CDR3 has 17 residues. Per the germline V gene, CDR1 is SGHRS and CDR2 is YFSETQ. This chain's CDR3 is CASSGDRGTSSGNTIYF. The CDR3 DNA reads as TGCGCCAGCAGCGGGGACAGGGGAACTTCCTCTGGAAACACCATATATTTT.

This clonotype came up a few times. The chain combines TRBV12-3 or TRBV12-4 with TRBJ1-1, with a tentative D call TRBD1 (5 bases). This CDR3 has 15 amino acids. Deletions cut 3 bases from V and 5 bases from J, with 16 bases between. The CDR3 loop reads CASSFRRVPNTEAFF. Written as DNA, the CDR3 is TGTGCCAGCAGTTTTCGCAGGGTACCAAATACTGAAGCTTTCTTT.

This rearrangement joins TRBV4-2 to TRBJ1-1, with D uncertain. CDR3 length: 15 amino acids. The V and J ends lost 2 bases and 3 bases respectively, with 13 bases between them. CDR1 is LGHNA, CDR2 YNFKEQ, per germline. CDR3 sequence: CASSQFTTGDTEAFF. The CDR3 DNA sequence: TGTGCCAGCAGCCAATTTACGACCGGGGACACTGAAGCTTTCTTT.

The sample holds a few counts of this clonotype. The chain uses TRBV28 and TRBJ2-2; D uncertain. V lost 1 base, J lost 3 bases, and 9 bases lay in between. This CDR3 has 15 amino acids. Germline values: CDR1 MDHEN, CDR2 SYDVKM. CDR3 sequence reads: CASSLFSGYTGELFF. The CDR3 region has the DNA TGTGCCAGCAGTTTATTTAGTGGGTACACCGGGGAGCTGTTTTTT.

This clonotype occurred many times. The chain links TRBV2 to TRBJ2-7, with D uncertain. This CDR3 contains 12 residues. Trimming stripped 3 bases from V and 6 bases from J, with 9 bases between. Germline V gene lookup returns CDR1 SNHLY and CDR2 FYNNEI. CDR3 DNA: TGTGCCAGCAGTGACGAGGTTGTCGAGCAGTACTTC. This gives the protein CASSDEVVEQYF. The full variable domain, completed using reference TRBV2 and TRBJ2-7, is EPEVTQTPSHQVTQMGQEVILRCVPISNHLYFYWYRQILGQKVEFLVSFYNNEISEKSEIFDDQFSVERPDGSNFTLKIRSTKLEDSAMYFCASSDEVVEQYFGPGTRLTVT.

Many counts were recorded for this clonotype. The chain couples TRBV20-1 to TRBJ1-2; perhaps TRBD1 as D (6 bases). The CDR3 totals 14 residues. In germline, CDR1 is DFQATT, CDR2 SNEGSKA (reference sequence). V was shortened by 6 bases and J by 2 bases, with 16 bases between the two germline ends. CDR3 nucleotides: TGCAGTGCCGGGGGGGGGGCCTTAAACTATGGCTACACCTTC. This sequence encodes CSAGGGALNYGYTF.

The chain links TRBV28 to TRBJ2-7; 11 bases align to TRBD2. Germline V gene data show CDR1 as MDHEN and CDR2 as SYDVKM. The CDR3 runs to 18 residues. V shed 3 bases, J shed 3 bases, and the junction held 13 bases outside the gene matches. CDR3 residues: CASSFRTAGLADGYEQYF. The CDR3 bases are TGTGCCAGCAGTTTTCGTACGGCGGGACTAGCGGACGGCTACGAGCAGTACTTC.

The chain carries TRBV20-1 and TRBJ2-5; D is undetermined. The V gene's germline CDR1 is DFQATT and CDR2 SNEGSKA (reference sequence). V was pared by 3 bases and J by 1 base, with 9 bases between. The CDR3 length is 13 residues. CDR3 DNA: TGCAGTGCTAGTGGCCCTCCCCAAGAGACCCAGTACTTC. Protein: CSASGPPQETQYF.

V and J are TRBV15 and TRBJ2-3; a possible D gene is TRBD2 (6 bases). Per the germline V gene, CDR1 is LNHNV and CDR2 is YYDKDF (reference sequence). Trimming took off 1 base at V and 6 bases at J, with 14 bases between the two ends. This CDR3 is built from 15 residues. CDR3 sequence: CATSRVGGRGDTQYF. CDR3 nucleotides: TGTGCCACCAGCAGAGTTGGGGGTCGGGGGGATACGCAGTATTTT.

A few counts support this clonotype. V usage is TRBV29-1 and J usage is TRBJ2-4, with D maybe TRBD1 (5 bases). Germline values: CDR1 SQVTM, CDR2 ANQGSEA. The CDR3 covers 13 residues. Trimming removed 2 bases from V and 5 bases from J, with 10 bases in between. CDR3 in DNA: TGCAGCGTTGAAAGGGGCAGGGAAAACATTCAGTACTTC. Protein product: CSVERGRENIQYF.